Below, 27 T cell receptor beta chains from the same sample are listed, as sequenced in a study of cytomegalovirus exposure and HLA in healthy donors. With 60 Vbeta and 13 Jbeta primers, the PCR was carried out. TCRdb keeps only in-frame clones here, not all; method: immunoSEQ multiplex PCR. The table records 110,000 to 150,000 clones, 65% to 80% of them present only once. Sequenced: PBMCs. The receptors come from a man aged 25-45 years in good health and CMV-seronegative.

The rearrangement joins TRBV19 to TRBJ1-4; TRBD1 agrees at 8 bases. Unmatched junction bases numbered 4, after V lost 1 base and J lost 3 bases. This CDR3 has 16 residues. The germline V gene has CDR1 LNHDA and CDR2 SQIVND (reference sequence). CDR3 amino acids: CASSIAGTGANEKLFF. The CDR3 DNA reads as TGTGCCAGTAGTATAGCTGGGACAGGAGCTAATGAAAAACTGTTTTTT.

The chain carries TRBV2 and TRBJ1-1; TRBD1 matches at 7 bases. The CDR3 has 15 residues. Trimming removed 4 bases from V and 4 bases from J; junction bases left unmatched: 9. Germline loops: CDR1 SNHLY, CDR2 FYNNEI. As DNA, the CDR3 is TGTGCCAGCAGTGTCGAAGGGGGCGCGGGCACTGAAGCTTTCTTT. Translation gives CASSVEGGAGTEAFF.

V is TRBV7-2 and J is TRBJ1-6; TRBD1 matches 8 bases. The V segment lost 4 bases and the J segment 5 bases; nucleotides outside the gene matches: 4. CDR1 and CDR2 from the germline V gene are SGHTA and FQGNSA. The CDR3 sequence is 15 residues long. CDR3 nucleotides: TGTGCCAGCAGCTCGGGGACAGGCGATAATTCACCCCTCCACTTT. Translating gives CASSSGTGDNSPLHF.

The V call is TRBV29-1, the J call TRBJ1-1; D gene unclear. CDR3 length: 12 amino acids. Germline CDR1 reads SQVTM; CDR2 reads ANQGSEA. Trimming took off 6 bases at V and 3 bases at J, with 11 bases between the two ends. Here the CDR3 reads CSVGRGDTEAFF. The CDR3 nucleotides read TGCAGCGTCGGTCGCGGAGACACTGAAGCTTTCTTT.

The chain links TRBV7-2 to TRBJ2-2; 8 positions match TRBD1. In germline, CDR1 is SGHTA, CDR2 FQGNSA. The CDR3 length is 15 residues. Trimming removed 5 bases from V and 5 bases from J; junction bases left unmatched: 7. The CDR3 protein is CASSRGQGRTGELFF. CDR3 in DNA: TGTGCCAGCAGCCGCGGACAGGGTAGGACCGGGGAGCTGTTTTTT.

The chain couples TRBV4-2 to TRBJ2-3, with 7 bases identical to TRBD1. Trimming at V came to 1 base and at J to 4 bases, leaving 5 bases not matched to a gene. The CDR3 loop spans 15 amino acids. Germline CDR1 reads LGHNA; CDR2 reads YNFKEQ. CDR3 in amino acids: CASSQAMTGPDTQYF. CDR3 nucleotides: TGTGCCAGCAGCCAAGCTATGACAGGGCCAGATACGCAGTATTTT.

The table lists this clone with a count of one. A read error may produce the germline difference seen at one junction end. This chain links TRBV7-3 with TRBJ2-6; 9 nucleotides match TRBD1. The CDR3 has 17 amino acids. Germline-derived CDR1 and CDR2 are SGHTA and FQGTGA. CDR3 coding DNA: TGTGCCAGCAGCCCGACGGGACAGGGATTCTCCATTAACGGCCTGACTTTC. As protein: CASSPTGQGFSINGLTF.

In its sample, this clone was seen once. The CDR3 nucleotides read TGTGCAAGTCGCTACCCGCTCCTCCGGTTCGAGCAGTTCTTC. Translating gives CASRYPLLRFEQFF. The chain joins TRBV12-2 to TRBJ2-1; whether TRBD2, the table's D call, matches the DNA was not checked. TRBV12-2 is annotated as a pseudogene. The CDR3 sequence is 14 residues long.

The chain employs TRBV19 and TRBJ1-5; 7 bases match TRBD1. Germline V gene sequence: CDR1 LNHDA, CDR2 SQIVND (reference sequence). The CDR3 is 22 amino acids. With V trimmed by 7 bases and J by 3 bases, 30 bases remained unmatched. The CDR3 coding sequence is TGTGCCAGTACCCTAGGTAGGGGGCTCAGTCCGAACTACCCGACCTTCAATCAGCCCCAGCATTTT. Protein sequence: CASTLGRGLSPNYPTFNQPQHF.

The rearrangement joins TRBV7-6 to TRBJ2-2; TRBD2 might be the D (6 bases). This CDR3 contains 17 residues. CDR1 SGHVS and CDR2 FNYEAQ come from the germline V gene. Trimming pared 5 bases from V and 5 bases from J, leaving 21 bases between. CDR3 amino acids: CASSPPPGRERTGELFF. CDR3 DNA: TGTGCCAGCAGCCCCCCCCCAGGGCGGGAAAGGACCGGGGAGCTGTTTTTT.

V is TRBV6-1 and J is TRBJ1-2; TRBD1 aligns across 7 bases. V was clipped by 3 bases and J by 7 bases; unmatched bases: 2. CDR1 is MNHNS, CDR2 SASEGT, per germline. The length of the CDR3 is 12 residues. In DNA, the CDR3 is TGTGCCAGCAGTGAGACAGGGTTTGGCTACACCTTC. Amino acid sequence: CASSETGFGYTF.

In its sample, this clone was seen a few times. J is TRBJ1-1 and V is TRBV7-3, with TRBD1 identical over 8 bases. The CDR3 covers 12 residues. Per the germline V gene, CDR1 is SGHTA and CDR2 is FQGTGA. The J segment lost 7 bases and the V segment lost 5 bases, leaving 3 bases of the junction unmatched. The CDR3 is CASSLQGGEAFF. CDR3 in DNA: TGTGCCAGCAGCCTACAGGGGGGTGAAGCTTTCTTT.

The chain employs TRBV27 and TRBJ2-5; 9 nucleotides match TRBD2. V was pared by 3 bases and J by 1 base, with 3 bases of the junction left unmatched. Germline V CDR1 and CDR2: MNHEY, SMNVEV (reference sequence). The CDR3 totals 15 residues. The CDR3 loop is CASSFLAGSQETQYF. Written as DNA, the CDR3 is TGTGCCAGCAGTTTCCTAGCGGGAAGCCAAGAGACCCAGTACTTC.

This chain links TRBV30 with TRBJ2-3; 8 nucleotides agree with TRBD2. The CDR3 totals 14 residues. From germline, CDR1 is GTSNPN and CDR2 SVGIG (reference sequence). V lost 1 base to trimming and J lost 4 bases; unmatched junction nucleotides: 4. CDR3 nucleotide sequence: TGTGCCTGGAGTGCACTCGGGAGGGCAGATACGCAGTATTTT. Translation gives CAWSALGRADTQYF.

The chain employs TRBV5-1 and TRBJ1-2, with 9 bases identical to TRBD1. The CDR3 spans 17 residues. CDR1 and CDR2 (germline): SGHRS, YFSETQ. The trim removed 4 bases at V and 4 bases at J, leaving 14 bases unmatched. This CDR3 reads CASSTTQPTGGVYGYTF. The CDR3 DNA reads TGCGCCAGCAGCACTACACAACCGACAGGGGGGGTCTATGGCTACACCTTC.

Written as DNA, the CDR3 is TGTGCCACCAGCAGAGATGTTTCAGGGGTGGAGACCCAGTACTTC. Its translation is CATSRDVSGVETQYF. The V gene is TRBV15, the J gene TRBJ2-5; weak D call: TRBD1 (6 bases). The CDR3 has 15 amino acids. V gave up 0 bases and J gave up 5 bases, with 13 bases separating them. In germline, CDR1 is LNHNV, CDR2 YYDKDF (reference sequence).

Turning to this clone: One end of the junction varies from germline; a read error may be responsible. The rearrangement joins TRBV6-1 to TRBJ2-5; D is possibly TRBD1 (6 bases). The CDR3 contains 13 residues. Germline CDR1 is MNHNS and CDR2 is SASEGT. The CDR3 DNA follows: TGTGCCAGCAACGAGGGGGAACAAGAGGCCCAGTACTTC. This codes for CASNEGEQEAQYF.

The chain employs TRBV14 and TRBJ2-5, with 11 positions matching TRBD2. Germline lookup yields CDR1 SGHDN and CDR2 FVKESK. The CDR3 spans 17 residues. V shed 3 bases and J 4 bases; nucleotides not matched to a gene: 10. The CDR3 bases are TGTGCCAGCAGCCATCGTCTAGCGGGGGGACCCCTAGAGACCCAGTACTTC. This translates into CASSHRLAGGPLETQYF.

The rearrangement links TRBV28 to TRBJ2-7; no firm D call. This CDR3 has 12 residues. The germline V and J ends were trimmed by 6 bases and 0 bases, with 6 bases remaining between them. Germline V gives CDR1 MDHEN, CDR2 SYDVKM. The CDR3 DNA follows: TGTGCCAGCAGCAAAAACTCCTACGAGCAGTACTTC. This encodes CASSKNSYEQYF.

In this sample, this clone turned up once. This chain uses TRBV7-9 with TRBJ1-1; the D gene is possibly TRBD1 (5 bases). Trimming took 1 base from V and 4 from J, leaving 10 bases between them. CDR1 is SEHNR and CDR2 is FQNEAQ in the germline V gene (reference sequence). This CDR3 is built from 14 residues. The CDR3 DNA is TGTGCCAGCAGCTTAGGGGCGGGGACCACTGAAGCTTTCTTT. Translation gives CASSLGAGTTEAFF.

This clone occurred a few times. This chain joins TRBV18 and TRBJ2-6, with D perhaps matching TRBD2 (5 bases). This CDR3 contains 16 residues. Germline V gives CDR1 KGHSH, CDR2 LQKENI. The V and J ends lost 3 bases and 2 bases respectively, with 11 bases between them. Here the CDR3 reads CASSPGYSAGANVLTF. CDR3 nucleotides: TGTGCCAGCTCACCCGGTTATAGCGCTGGGGCCAACGTCCTGACTTTC.

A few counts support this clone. The DNA for the CDR3 is TGTGCCAGCAGCGTGGACAGGATGAACACTGAAGCTTTCTTT. Its translation: CASSVDRMNTEAFF. V usage is TRBV2 and J usage is TRBJ1-1; 7 bases line up with TRBD1. The CDR3 is made up of 14 amino acids. Germline CDR1 and CDR2: SNHLY and FYNNEI. V lost 6 bases, J lost 0 bases, and 4 bases stayed unmatched.

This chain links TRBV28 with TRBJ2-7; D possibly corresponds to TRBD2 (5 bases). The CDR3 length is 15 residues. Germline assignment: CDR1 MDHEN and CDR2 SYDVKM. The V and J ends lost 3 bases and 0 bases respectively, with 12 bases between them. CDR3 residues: CASSLVQRSSYEQYF. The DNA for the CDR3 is TGTGCCAGCAGTTTGGTTCAGCGGAGCTCCTACGAGCAGTACTTC.

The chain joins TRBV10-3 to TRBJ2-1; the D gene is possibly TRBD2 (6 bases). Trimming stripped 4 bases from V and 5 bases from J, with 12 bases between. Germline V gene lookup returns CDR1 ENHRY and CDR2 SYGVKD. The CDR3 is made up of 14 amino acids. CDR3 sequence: CAISAGRGNNEQFF. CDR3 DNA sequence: TGTGCCATCAGTGCCGGGAGAGGAAACAATGAGCAGTTCTTC.

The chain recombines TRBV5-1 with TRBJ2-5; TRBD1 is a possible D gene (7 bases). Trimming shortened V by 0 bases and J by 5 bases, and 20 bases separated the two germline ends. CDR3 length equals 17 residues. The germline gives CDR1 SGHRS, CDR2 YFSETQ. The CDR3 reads CASSLETGIFRGETQYF. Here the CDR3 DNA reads TGCGCCAGCAGCTTGGAGACAGGGATTTTCCGGGGGGAGACCCAGTACTTC.

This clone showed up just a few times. CDR3 loop: CASRLRGRANYGYTF. CDR3 nucleotide sequence: TGTGCCAGCAGACTCAGGGGCAGAGCTAACTATGGCTACACCTTC. The chain uses TRBV28 and TRBJ1-2; tentatively, D is TRBD1 (6 bases). Looked up from germline, CDR1 is MDHEN and CDR2 is SYDVKM. Trimming cost V 6 bases and J 0 bases, with 14 bases left between them. CDR3 length: 15 residues.

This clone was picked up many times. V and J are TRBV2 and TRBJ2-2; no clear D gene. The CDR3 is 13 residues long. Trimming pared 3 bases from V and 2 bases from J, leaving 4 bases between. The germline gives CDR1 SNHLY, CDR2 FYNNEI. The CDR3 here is CASSDKNTGELFF. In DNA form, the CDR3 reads TGTGCCAGCAGTGATAAAAACACCGGGGAGCTGTTTTTT.